Presented here are 6 T cell receptor beta chains from one specimen sequenced in a study of shared clonotypes between healthy human individuals. The data were produced by immunoSEQ multiplex PCR, yet TCRdb's version contains in-frame clones alone and is incomplete. The sample contains 2,500,000 or so clones, around 90% of which appear only once. Sequencing was carried out using naive CD4+ T cells sorted from blood. Subset noted: CD45RA+ positively selected. These TCRs come from a man aged 18 to 29 in good health.

This chain uses TRBV10-3 with TRBJ2-5; D is ambiguous. The CDR3 covers 14 residues. Germline CDR1 is ENHRY and CDR2 is SYGVKD. V gave up 6 bases and J gave up 1 base, with 12 bases separating them. CDR3 bases: TGTGCCATCAGCATAGTCAGGTCCCAAGAGACCCAGTACTTC. It encodes CAISIVRSQETQYF.

This clone has more than one count but fewer than ten. The rearrangement links TRBV5-1 to TRBJ1-6; perhaps TRBD1 as D (5 bases). The germline V gene encodes CDR1 SGHRS and CDR2 YFSETQ. The CDR3 has 15 residues. Trimming removed 0 bases at V and 8 bases at J, with 12 bases between. As DNA, the CDR3 is TGCGCCAGCAGCTTGGCCGGGGGTCGGGATTCACCCCTCCACTTT. This sequence encodes CASSLAGGRDSPLHF.

V is TRBV5-8 and J is TRBJ2-5, with 10 positions matching TRBD1. This CDR3 contains 14 residues. The V gene's germline CDR1 is SGHTS and CDR2 YDEGEE. V shed 4 bases, J shed 4 bases, and the junction held 4 bases outside the gene matches. The CDR3 spells CASSPGQGIETQYF. CDR3 in DNA: TGTGCCAGCAGCCCGGGACAGGGGATAGAGACCCAGTACTTC.

The V and J genes are TRBV5-1 and TRBJ2-5, with D hard to call. CDR1 is SGHRS, CDR2 YFSETQ, per germline. CDR3 length: 15 amino acids. Trimming took off 1 base at V and 2 bases at J, with 12 bases between the two ends. CDR3 DNA: TGCGCCAGCAGCTTGAGGAGACCACTACAAGAGACCCAGTACTTC. Protein product: CASSLRRPLQETQYF.

The gene calls are TRBV4-1 and TRBJ2-5; D unresolved. The DNA end favors TRBJ2-7, so the J call may be wrong. Germline CDR1 reads MGHRA; CDR2 reads YSYEKL. The CDR3 length is 12 residues. The CDR3 loop reads CASSWNSYEQYF. Written as DNA, the CDR3 is TGCGCCAGCAGCTGGAACAGCTACGAGCAGTACTTC.

The chain combines TRBV6-1 with TRBJ1-6, with TRBD1 matching 10 bases. Germline V gene data show CDR1 as MNHNS and CDR2 as SASEGT. The CDR3 has 13 amino acids. V was pared by 6 bases and J by 9 bases, with 2 bases of the junction left unmatched. CDR3 protein: CASSRDRGSPLHF. CDR3 nucleotide sequence: TGTGCCAGCAGCCGGGACAGGGGTTCACCCCTCCACTTT.